This TCR beta chain was sequenced in a study of cytotoxic CD8 clonotypes in ibrutinib-treated CLL. Profiled with immunoSEQ multiplex PCR; TCRdb holds only in-frame clones, not every one. The sample holds about 130,000 clones, 70% to 80% seen once. Germline CDR1 MNHEY, CDR2 SVGAGI. There are 15 residues in the CDR3. The V gene end was trimmed by 6 bases and the J gene end by 9 bases; junction bases not matched to a gene: 11. Study-level results: Public clonotypes proved infrequent, and on treatment they shrank or remained steady. Baseline clonality was higher than in age-matched healthy donors and moved in step with circulating CD8+ T-cell counts.

A remark on this clone: Its antigen is still unknown.

This sequence joins TRBV6-5 and TRBJ2-3; 11 positions match TRBD2. The clonotype was recovered from a human donor with chronic lymphocytic leukemia. Source: PBMCs, taken after 12 months of ibrutinib treatment. The CDR3 region has the DNA TGTGCCAGCAGGACTAGCGGGGTCCCACAAAGCACGCAGTATTTT. It translates to CASRTSGVPQSTQYF.